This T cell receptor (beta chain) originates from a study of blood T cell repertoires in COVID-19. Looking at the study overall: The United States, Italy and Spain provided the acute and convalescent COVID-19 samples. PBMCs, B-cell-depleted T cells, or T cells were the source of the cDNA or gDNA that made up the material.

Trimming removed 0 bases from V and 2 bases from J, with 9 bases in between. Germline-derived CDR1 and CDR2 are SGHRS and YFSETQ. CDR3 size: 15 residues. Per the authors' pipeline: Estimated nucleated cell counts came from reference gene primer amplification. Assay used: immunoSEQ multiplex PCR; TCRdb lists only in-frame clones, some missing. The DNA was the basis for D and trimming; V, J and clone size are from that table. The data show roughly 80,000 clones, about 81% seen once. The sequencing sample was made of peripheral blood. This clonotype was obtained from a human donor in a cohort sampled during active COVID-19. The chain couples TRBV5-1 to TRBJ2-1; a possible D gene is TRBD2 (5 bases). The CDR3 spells CASSLAGFAYNEQFF. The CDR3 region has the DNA TGCGCCAGCAGCTTGGCGGGGTTCGCCTACAATGAGCAGTTCTTC. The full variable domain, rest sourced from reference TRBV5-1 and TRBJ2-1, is KAGVTQTPRYLIKTRGQQVTLSCSPISGHRSVSWYQQTPGQGLQFLFEYFSETQRNKGNFPGRFSGRQFSNSRSEMNVSTLELGDSALYLCASSLAGFAYNEQFFGPGTRLTVL.